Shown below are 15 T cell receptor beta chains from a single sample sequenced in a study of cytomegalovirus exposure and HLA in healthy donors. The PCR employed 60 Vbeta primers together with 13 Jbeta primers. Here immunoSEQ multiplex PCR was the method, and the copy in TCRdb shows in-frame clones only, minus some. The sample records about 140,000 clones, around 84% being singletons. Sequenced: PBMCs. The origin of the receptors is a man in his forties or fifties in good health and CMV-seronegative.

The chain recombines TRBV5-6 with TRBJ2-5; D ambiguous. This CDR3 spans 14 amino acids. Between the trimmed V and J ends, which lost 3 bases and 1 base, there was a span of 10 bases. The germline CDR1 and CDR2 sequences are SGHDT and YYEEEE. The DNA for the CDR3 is TGTGCCAGCAGCTCTCGGGTTTCCCAAGAGACCCAGTACTTC. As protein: CASSSRVSQETQYF. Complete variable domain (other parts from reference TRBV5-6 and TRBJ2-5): DAGVTQSPTHLIKTRGQQVTLRCSPKSGHDTVSWYQQALGQGPQFIFQYYEEEERQRGNFPDRFSGHQFPNYSSELNVNALLLGDSALYLCASSSRVSQETQYFGPGTRLLVL.

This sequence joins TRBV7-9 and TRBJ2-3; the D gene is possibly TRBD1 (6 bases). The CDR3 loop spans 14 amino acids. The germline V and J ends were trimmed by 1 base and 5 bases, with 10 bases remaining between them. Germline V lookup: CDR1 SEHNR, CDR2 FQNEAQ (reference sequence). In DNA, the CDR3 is TGTGCCAGCAGCTTAGACAGGGTTGGAGATACGCAGTATTTT. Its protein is CASSLDRVGDTQYF.

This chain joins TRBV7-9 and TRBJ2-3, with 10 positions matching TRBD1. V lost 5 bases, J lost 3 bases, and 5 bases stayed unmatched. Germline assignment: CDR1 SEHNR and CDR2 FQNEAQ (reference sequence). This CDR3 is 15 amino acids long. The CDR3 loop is CASSATGGSTDTQYF. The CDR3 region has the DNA TGTGCCAGCAGCGCGACAGGGGGCTCTACAGATACGCAGTATTTT.

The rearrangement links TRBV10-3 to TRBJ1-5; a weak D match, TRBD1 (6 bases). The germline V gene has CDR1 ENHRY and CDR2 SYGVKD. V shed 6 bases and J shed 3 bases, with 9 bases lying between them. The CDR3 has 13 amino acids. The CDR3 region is CAISGTTNQPQHF. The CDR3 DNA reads TGTGCCATCAGCGGGACAACCAATCAGCCCCAGCATTTT.

In DNA, the CDR3 is TGCGCCAGCAGCCAGGTTCCAGGGGGTGGGTCACCCCTCCACTTT. It specifies CASSQVPGGGSPLHF. The gene calls are TRBV4-1 and TRBJ1-6; TRBD1 aligns across 7 bases. This CDR3 has 15 amino acids. J gave up 10 bases and V 3 bases, and 9 bases lay outside the gene matches. Germline assignment: CDR1 MGHRA and CDR2 YSYEKL.

CDR3 sequence reads: CASSEVTTGFEKLFF. The CDR3, as DNA: TGTGCCAGCAGTGAAGTTACGACAGGGTTTGAAAAACTGTTTTTT. V is TRBV6-1 and J is TRBJ1-4; 7 bases fit TRBD1. From germline, CDR1 is MNHNS and CDR2 SASEGT. The CDR3 is made up of 15 amino acids. V was pared by 1 base and J by 7 bases, with 6 bases of the junction left unmatched.

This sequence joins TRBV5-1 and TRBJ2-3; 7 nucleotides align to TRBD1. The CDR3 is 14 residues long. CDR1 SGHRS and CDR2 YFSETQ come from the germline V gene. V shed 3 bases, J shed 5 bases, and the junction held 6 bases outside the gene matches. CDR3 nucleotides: TGCGCCAGCAGCTCTGGGACAGCACTAGATACGCAGTATTTT. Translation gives CASSSGTALDTQYF.

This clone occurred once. The CDR3, as DNA: TGTGCCAGCACCCTCACCCCTGGGACAGCCTTCTCTGGAAACACCATATATTTT. Residues: CASTLTPGTAFSGNTIYF. The chain combines TRBV5-5 with TRBJ1-3; 7 bases agree with TRBD1. The germline gives CDR1 SGHKS, CDR2 YYEKEE (reference sequence). V lost 6 bases, J lost 0 bases, and 15 bases stayed unmatched. The CDR3 is made up of 18 amino acids.

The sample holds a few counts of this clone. The CDR3 DNA reads as TGTGCCAGTAGTATTGCGGGGGCTAAAGAGACCCAGTACTTC. Protein: CASSIAGAKETQYF. The chain joins TRBV19 to TRBJ2-5; TRBD2 is a possible D gene (7 bases). Germline CDR1 and CDR2: LNHDA and SQIVND (reference sequence). CDR3 length: 14 amino acids. Trimming stripped 3 bases from V and 3 bases from J, with 11 bases between. Full variable domain (rest looked up from reference TRBV19 and TRBJ2-5): DGGITQSPKYLFRKEGQNVTLSCEQNLNHDAMYWYRQDPGQGLRLIYYSQIVNDFQKGDIAEGYSVSREKKESFPLTVTSAQKNPTAFYLCASSIAGAKETQYFGPGTRLLVL.

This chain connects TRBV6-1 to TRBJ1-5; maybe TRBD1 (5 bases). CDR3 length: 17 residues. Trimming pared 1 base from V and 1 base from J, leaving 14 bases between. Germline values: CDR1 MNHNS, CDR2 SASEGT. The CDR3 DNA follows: TGTGCCAGCAGTGAAGTAAGGCAGGGAGGAAGCAATCAGCCCCAGCATTTT. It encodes CASSEVRQGGSNQPQHF.

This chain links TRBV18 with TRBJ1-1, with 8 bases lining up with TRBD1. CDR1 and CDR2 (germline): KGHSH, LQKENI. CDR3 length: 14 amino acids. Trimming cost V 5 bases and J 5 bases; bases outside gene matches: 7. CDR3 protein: CASSNNRGGTEAFF. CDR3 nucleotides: TGTGCCAGCTCAAACAACAGGGGGGGTACTGAAGCTTTCTTT.

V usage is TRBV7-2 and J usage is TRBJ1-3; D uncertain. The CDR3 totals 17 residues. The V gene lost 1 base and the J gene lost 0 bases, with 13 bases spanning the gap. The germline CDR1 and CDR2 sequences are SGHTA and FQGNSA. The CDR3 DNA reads TGTGCCAGCAGCTTAGGCCCGGCAGGCTACTCTGGAAACACCATATATTTT. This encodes CASSLGPAGYSGNTIYF.

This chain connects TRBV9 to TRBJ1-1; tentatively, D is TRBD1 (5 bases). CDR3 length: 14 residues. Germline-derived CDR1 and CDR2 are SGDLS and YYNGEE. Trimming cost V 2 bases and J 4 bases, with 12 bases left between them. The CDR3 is CASSVDSRSTEAFF. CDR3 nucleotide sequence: TGTGCCAGCAGCGTCGACAGCAGGTCCACTGAAGCTTTCTTT.

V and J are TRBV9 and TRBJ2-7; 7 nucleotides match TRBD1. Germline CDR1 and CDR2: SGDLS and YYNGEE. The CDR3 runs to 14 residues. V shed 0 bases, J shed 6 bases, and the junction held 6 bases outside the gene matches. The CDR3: CASSVGQGVGEQYF. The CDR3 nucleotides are TGTGCCAGCAGCGTAGGGCAGGGGGTCGGCGAGCAGTACTTC. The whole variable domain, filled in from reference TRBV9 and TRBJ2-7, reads DSGVTQTPKHLITATGQRVTLRCSPRSGDLSVYWYQQSLDQGLQFLIQYYNGEERAKGNILERFSAQQFPDLHSELNLSSLELGDSALYFCASSVGQGVGEQYFGPGTRLTVT.

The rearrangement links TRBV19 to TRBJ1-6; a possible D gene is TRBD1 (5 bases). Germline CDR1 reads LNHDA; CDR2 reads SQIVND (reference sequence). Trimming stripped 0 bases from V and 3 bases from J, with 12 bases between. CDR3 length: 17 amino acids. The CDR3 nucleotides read TGTGCCAGTAGTATAGATGGGACTGATATCTATAATTCACCCCTCCACTTT. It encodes CASSIDGTDIYNSPLHF.